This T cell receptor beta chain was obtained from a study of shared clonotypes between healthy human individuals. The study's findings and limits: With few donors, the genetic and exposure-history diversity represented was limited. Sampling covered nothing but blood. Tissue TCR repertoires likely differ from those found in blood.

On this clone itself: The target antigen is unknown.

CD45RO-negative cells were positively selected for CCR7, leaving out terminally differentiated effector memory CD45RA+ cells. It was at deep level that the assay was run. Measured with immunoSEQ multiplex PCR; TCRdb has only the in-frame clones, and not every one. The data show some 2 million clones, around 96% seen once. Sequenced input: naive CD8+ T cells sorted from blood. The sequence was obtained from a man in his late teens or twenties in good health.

The CDR3 DNA is TGTGCCAGCAGTGAATGGGGTACAAGGACTGAAGCTTTCTTT. It codes for CASSEWGTRTEAFF. J is TRBJ1-1 and V is TRBV6-1, with D hard to call. The CDR3 is 14 residues long. V was pared by 2 bases and J by 5 bases, with 12 bases between. CDR1 is MNHNS, CDR2 SASEGT, per germline.